The TCR beta chain described here comes from a study of CD8+ T cells in alopecia areata. For the study at large: At a dose of 5 to 10 mg twice daily, oral tofacitinib was given to treated patients. A 6-month period off drug followed tofacitinib, which lasted 6 to 18 months. The study, taken as a whole, reports: Sequenced scalp T cells also include alphabeta T cells resident in normal skin. The study found higher clonality in lesional than normal scalp, especially in alopecia totalis/universalis.

Sampling of alopecia areata patients yielded lesional scalp punch biopsies as well as peripheral blood. The germline CDR1 and CDR2 sequences are SGHTA and FQGTGA. Losses at the gene ends were 3 bases for V and 0 bases for J; bases not matched to a gene: 7. The CDR3 is 16 residues long. Remarks on this clone: The antigen remains unidentified.

Extraction of RNA preceded its reverse transcription into cDNA, which served as the sequencing template. Assay: immunoSEQ multiplex PCR; the TCRdb copy retains only in-frame clones and omits some. The repertoire holds fewer than 20,000 clones, with 65% to 75% as singletons. The sequenced sample was skin, obtained at week 0. This TCR was recovered from a human donor with alopecia areata. J is TRBJ2-7 and V is TRBV7-3; 8 bases are shared with TRBD2. CDR3 sequence reads: CASSLGPGGSSYEQYF. The CDR3 DNA follows: TGTGCCAGCAGCTTGGGGCCGGGAGGGAGCTCCTACGAGCAGTACTTC.